This TCR beta chain was sequenced for a study of blood T cell repertoires in COVID-19. Study-level information: The origin of the acute and convalescent COVID-19 samples was the United States, Italy and Spain.

In the original processing: Amplifying reference gene primers gave estimates of nucleated cell counts. Here immunoSEQ multiplex PCR was the method, and the copy in TCRdb shows in-frame clones only, minus some. The DNA was the basis for D and trimming; V, J and clone size are from that table. The sample includes fewer than 50,000 clones, around 84% seen only once; the top ten take less than 10%. The CDR3 totals 14 residues. CDR1 and CDR2 (germline): MNHEY, SVGAGI. Trimming removed 6 bases from V and 3 bases from J; junction bases left unmatched: 7. The sample was peripheral blood. The sequence derives from a human donor in a cohort sampled during active COVID-19. The rearrangement uses TRBV6-5 and TRBJ1-2; 7 bases are shared with TRBD1. The CDR3 DNA reads TGTGCCAGCAGGGGGACAGTTATTGACTATGGCTACACCTTC. Encoded protein: CASRGTVIDYGYTF.